These 11 T cell receptor beta chains were all obtained from the same sample, sequenced in a study of cytomegalovirus exposure and HLA in healthy donors. Primers: 60 Vbeta forward and 13 Jbeta reverse. The repertoire was sequenced with immunoSEQ multiplex PCR; TCRdb's copy has only in-frame clones and lacks some. The sample shows nearly 200,000 clones, around 86% of them seen only once. The sample was PBMCs. These receptors all come from a woman aged 45 to 65 in good health and CMV-seropositive.

The CDR3 reads CASSKDSYNEQFF. CDR3 nucleotides: TGCGCCAGCAGCAAGGACAGTTACAATGAGCAGTTCTTC. The chain joins TRBV5-1 to TRBJ2-1, with D possibly being TRBD1 (6 bases). Germline V gene lookup returns CDR1 SGHRS and CDR2 YFSETQ. This CDR3 contains 13 residues. V lost 4 bases to trimming and J lost 4 bases, with 9 bases between them. The whole variable domain, remainder taken from reference TRBV5-1 and TRBJ2-1, is KAGVTQTPRYLIKTRGQQVTLSCSPISGHRSVSWYQQTPGQGLQFLFEYFSETQRNKGNFPGRFSGRQFSNSRSEMNVSTLELGDSALYLCASSKDSYNEQFFGPGTRLTVL.

The chain links TRBV5-1 to TRBJ2-5; TRBD1 is a possible D gene (6 bases). The CDR3 sequence is 14 residues long. Germline V gives CDR1 SGHRS, CDR2 YFSETQ. V was pared by 3 bases and J by 2 bases, with 11 bases between. The CDR3 reads CASSSGTTQETQYF. For the CDR3, the DNA is TGCGCCAGCAGCTCGGGGACAACTCAAGAGACCCAGTACTTC.

The table lists this clone with a count of one. This rearrangement joins TRBV5-4 to TRBJ2-3; 13 bases are shared with TRBD2. The V gene's germline CDR1 is SGHNT and CDR2 YYREEE (reference sequence). The length of the CDR3 is 16 residues. The trim removed 4 bases at V and 11 bases at J, leaving 13 bases unmatched. The CDR3 region is CASSARGGLAGKVQYF. CDR3 DNA sequence: TGTGCCAGCAGCGCTAGGGGGGGACTAGCGGGGAAGGTGCAGTATTTT.

This chain connects TRBV10-1 to TRBJ2-3; 9 bases align to TRBD2. Germline loops: CDR1 WNHNN, CDR2 SYGVQD (reference sequence). The CDR3 is 15 amino acids. After removal of 3 bases from V and 4 bases from J, the junction contained 5 bases not matched to a gene. CDR3 loop: CASSDRLAGADTQYF. The CDR3 DNA reads as TGCGCCAGCAGTGATCGGTTAGCGGGAGCAGATACGCAGTATTTT.

This sequence joins TRBV7-2 and TRBJ1-3, with 7 bases fitting TRBD1. The V and J ends lost 4 bases and 4 bases, in that order; junction bases with no gene match: 7. The CDR3 contains 15 residues. Germline V gives CDR1 SGHTA, CDR2 FQGNSA. The CDR3 DNA sequence: TGTGCCAGCAGCTGGGGACAGTCACGGGGAAACACCATATATTTT. This sequence encodes CASSWGQSRGNTIYF.

This CDR3 is CASSRGLQDTQYF. CDR3 nucleotide sequence: TGTGCCAGCAGTAGGGGGCTGCAAGATACGCAGTATTTT. The V and J genes are TRBV27 and TRBJ2-3; the match to TRBD1 covers 7 bases. The ends lost 5 bases at V and 5 bases at J; junction bases unmatched: 4. Germline V lookup: CDR1 MNHEY, CDR2 SMNVEV (reference sequence). The CDR3 sequence is 13 residues long.

The chain is built from TRBV7-9 and TRBJ1-4; 8 bases are shared with TRBD1. The CDR3 extends over 14 amino acids. After removal of 3 bases from V and 11 bases from J, the junction contained 8 bases not matched to a gene. Germline-derived CDR1 and CDR2 are SEHNR and FQNEAQ (reference sequence). CDR3 region: CASSFGQGEFKLFF. CDR3 DNA: TGTGCCAGCAGCTTTGGACAGGGAGAATTCAAACTGTTTTTT.

V is TRBV5-1 and J is TRBJ1-1; 11 nucleotides line up with TRBD1. The CDR3 runs 14 residues. J gave up 5 bases and V 4 bases, and 4 bases lay outside the gene matches. Looked up from germline, CDR1 is SGHRS and CDR2 is YFSETQ. This chain's CDR3 is CASSAGQGETEAFF. CDR3 coding DNA: TGCGCCAGCAGCGCGGGACAGGGGGAGACTGAAGCTTTCTTT. The full variable domain, its missing parts supplied by reference TRBV5-1 and TRBJ1-1, is KAGVTQTPRYLIKTRGQQVTLSCSPISGHRSVSWYQQTPGQGLQFLFEYFSETQRNKGNFPGRFSGRQFSNSRSEMNVSTLELGDSALYLCASSAGQGETEAFFGQGTRLTVV.

V gene TRBV7-9 combines with J gene TRBJ1-4; the D is unclear. Germline CDR1 and CDR2: SEHNR and FQNEAQ (reference sequence). V lost 10 bases to trimming and J lost 3 bases, with 15 bases between them. The CDR3 sequence is 14 residues long. This chain's CDR3 is CATIPGWSNEKLFF. The CDR3 DNA reads TGTGCCACCATTCCGGGGTGGTCTAATGAAAAACTGTTTTTT.

The rearrangement uses TRBV12-5 and TRBJ2-2; possible D gene TRBD2, 5 bases. The germline V gene encodes CDR1 LGHNT and CDR2 FRNRAP. The CDR3 covers 16 residues. V gave up 7 bases and J gave up 6 bases, with 21 bases separating them. CDR3 DNA sequence: TGTGCTAGTGCCCTCCTCGTCGGCAGGCGGGCCGGGGAGCTGTTTTTT. It encodes CASALLVGRRAGELFF.

This rearrangement joins TRBV6-1 to TRBJ1-6; 8 bases are a match to TRBD1. Germline V gene data show CDR1 as MNHNS and CDR2 as SASEGT. J was trimmed by 6 bases and V by 6 bases; bases with no gene match: 4. The CDR3 is made up of 14 amino acids. The CDR3 DNA reads TGTGCCAGCAGGGAGGGACAGGCTAATTCACCCCTCCACTTT. It translates to CASREGQANSPLHF.